This T cell receptor beta chain was sequenced in a study of shared clonotypes between healthy human individuals. Whole-study findings and limits: With several donors compared, roughly 5% of naive CD4 clonotypes were shared.

Concerning this clone: Its target is unknown. This sample includes further DNA sequences coding for the same CDR3.

Trimming cost V 3 bases and J 4 bases, with 10 bases left between them. CDR1 and CDR2 (germline): LNHDA, SQIVND (reference sequence). This CDR3 comprises 14 residues. The assay was immunoSEQ multiplex PCR, and TCRdb's table has in-frame clones only and misses some. Among roughly 86,000 clones, almost 70% were seen once, and the ten largest hold roughly 50%. Sequencing was done on a sample of memory CD8+ T cells sorted from blood. Documented subset: CD45RO+ cells pooled with CCR7-negative TemRA cells. The chain recombines TRBV19 with TRBJ2-1; D remains unclear. This TCR was sampled from a man aged 25 to 40 in good health. This chain's CDR3 is CASSIGVEYNEQFF. CDR3 DNA: TGTGCCAGTAGTATTGGCGTGGAGTACAATGAGCAGTTCTTC.